This T cell receptor beta chain emerged from a study of T-cell memory formation after mild COVID-19. Study overall: In these data, TCR clusters were largely donor specific.

TCRdb reprocessed the 5' RACE reads via MiXCR and lists one record per CDR3 protein. The sample consists of some 45,000 distinct CDR3 sequences, 27% of them appearing once. Trimming took off 0 bases at V and 0 bases at J, with 4 bases between the two ends. There are 13 residues in the CDR3. Germline V CDR1 and CDR2: SGHRS, YFSETQ. The origin of this receptor is a young man who had mild COVID-19 (a few samples of this study predate the infection). Cell type and time point are not known. The chain uses TRBV5-1 and TRBJ2-7; D not certain. Material for sequencing was PBMCs or a T cell subset sorted from them (not recorded which). The CDR3, as DNA: TGCGCCAGCAGCTTGGGTAGCTCCTACGAGCAGTACTTC. It specifies CASSLGSSYEQYF.